This TCR beta chain was identified in a study of human T cells and chemical hapten exposure. With regard to this clonotype: Its antigen is not known.

From the RACE reads, TCRdb called clonotypes with MiXCR, one entry per CDR3 protein. The data contain some 62,000 distinct CDR3 sequences, approximately 10% of them singletons. The CDR3 has 15 amino acids. J gave up 1 base and V 6 bases, and 6 bases lay outside the gene matches. Per the germline V gene, CDR1 is SGHNT and CDR2 is YENEEA. This sample's time point: patch test 3, about 24 weeks after DPC sensitization. Described treatment: therapeutic diphenylcyclopropenone sensitization with weekly scalp DPC. Regarding the study as a whole: Relative to controls, expanded TCRs formed significantly more large CDR3 similarity clusters.

Specimen: whole blood, collected in connection with sensitization to the hapten diphenylcyclopropenone (DPC). The receptor's source is a woman aged 25-40 years with alopecia areata. Some clones in this sample may be carry-over from other donors' samples. The chain couples TRBV11-3 to TRBJ2-1, with 7 bases aligning to TRBD2. The CDR3 region is CASSLSGESYNEQFF. The CDR3 DNA reads TGTGCCAGCAGTCTGAGCGGGGAGTCCTACAATGAGCAGTTCTTC.